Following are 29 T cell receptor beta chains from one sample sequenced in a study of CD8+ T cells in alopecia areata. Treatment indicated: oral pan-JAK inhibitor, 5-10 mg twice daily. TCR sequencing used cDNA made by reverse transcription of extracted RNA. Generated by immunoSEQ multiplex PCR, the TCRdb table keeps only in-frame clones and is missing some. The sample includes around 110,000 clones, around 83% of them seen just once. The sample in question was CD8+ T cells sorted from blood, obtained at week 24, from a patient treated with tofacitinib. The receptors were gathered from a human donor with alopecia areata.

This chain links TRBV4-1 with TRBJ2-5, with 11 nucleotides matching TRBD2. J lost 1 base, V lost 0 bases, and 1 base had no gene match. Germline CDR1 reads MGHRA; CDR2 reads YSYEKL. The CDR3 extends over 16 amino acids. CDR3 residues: CASSQELAGGQETQYF. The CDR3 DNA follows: TGCGCCAGCAGCCAAGAGCTAGCGGGGGGCCAAGAGACCCAGTACTTC.

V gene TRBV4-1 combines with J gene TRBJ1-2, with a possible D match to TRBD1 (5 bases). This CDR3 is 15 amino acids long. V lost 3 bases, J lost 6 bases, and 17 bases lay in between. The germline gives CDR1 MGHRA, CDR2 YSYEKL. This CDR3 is CASSHLAGTRNGYTF. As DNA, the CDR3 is TGCGCCAGCAGCCACTTAGCCGGGACCCGAAATGGCTACACCTTC.

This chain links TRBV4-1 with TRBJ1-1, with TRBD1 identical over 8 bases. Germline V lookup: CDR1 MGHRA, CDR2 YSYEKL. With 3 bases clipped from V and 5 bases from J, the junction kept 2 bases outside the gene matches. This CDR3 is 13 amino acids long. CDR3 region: CASSQRQGTEAFF. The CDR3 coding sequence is TGCGCCAGCAGCCAGAGACAGGGGACTGAAGCTTTCTTT.

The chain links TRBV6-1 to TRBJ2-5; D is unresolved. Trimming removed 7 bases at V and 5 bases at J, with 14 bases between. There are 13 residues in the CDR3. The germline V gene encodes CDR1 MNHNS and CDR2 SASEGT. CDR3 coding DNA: TGTGCCAGCAACAGCGCCGGCCGGGAGACCCAGTACTTC. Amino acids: CASNSAGRETQYF.

The CDR3 loop is CASSTDNTYEQYF. Here the CDR3 DNA reads TGTGCCAGCTCAACTGACAACACCTACGAGCAGTACTTC. The V and J genes are TRBV18 and TRBJ2-7; D remains ambiguous. Trimming removed 5 bases at V and 2 bases at J, with 10 bases between. Germline V lookup: CDR1 KGHSH, CDR2 LQKENI. The CDR3 covers 13 residues.

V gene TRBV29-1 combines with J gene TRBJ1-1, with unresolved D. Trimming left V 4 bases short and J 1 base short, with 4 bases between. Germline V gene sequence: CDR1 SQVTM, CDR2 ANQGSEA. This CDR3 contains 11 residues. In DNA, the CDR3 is TGCAGCGTTGGACAGAACACTGAAGCTTTCTTT. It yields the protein CSVGQNTEAFF.

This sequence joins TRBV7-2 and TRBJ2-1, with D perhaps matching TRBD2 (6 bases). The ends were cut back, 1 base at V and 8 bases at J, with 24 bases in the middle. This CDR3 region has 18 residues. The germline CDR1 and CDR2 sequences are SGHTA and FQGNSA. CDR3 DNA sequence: TGTGCCAGCAGCTTAGGTCGCACCACTAATACGCGGGACGATGAGCAGTTCTTC. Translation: CASSLGRTTNTRDDEQFF.

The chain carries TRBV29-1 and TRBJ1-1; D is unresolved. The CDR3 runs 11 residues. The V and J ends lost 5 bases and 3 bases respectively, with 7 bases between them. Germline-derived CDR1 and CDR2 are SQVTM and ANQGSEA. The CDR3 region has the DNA TGCAGCGTTCCCGGCTACACTGAAGCTTTCTTT. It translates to CSVPGYTEAFF.

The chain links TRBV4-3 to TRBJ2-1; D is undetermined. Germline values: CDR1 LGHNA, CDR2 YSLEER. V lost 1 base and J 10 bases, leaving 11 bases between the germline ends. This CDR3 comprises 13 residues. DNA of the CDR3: TGCGCCAGCAGCCAAGTGGTAAATCGCGAGCAGTTCTTC. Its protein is CASSQVVNREQFF.

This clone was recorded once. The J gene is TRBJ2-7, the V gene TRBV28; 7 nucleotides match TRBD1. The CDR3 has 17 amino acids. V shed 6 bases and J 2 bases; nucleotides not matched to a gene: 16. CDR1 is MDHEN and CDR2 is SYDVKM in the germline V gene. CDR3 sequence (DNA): TGTGCCAGCAGCTTAAGGGATACAGGGGCTGCCCCCTACGAGCAGTACTTC. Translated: CASSLRDTGAAPYEQYF.

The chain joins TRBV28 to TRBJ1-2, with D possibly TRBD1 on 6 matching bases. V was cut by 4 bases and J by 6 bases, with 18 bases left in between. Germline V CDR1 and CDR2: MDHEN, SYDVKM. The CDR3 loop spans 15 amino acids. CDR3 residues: CASSYLPDRYNGYTF. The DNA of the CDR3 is TGTGCCAGCAGTTACTTGCCCGACAGGTACAATGGCTACACCTTC.

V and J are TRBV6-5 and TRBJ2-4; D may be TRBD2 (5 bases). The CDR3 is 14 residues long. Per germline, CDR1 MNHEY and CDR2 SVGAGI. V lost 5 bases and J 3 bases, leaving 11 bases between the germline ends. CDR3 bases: TGTGCCAGCAGTACGAGGGCGGGCAAAAACATTCAGTACTTC. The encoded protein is CASSTRAGKNIQYF.

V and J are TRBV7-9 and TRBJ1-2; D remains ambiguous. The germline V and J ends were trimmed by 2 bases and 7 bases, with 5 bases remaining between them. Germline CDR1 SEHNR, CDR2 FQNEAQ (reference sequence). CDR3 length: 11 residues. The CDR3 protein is CASSLYSGYTF. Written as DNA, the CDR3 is TGTGCCAGCAGCTTATACAGTGGCTACACCTTC.

The CDR3 nucleotides read TGCGCCAGCAGCCCCGGCCCCCGGTTGGATACGCAGTATTTT. Its translation is CASSPGPRLDTQYF. The V gene is TRBV4-1, the J gene TRBJ2-3; D call uncertain. The CDR3 contains 14 residues. The germline V and J ends were trimmed by 4 bases and 6 bases, with 14 bases remaining between them. Germline values: CDR1 MGHRA, CDR2 YSYEKL.

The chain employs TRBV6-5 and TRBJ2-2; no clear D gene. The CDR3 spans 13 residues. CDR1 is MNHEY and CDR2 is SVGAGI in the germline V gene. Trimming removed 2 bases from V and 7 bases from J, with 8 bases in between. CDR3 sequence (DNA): TGTGCCAGCAGTTACAGGTCGGGCGGGGAGCTGTTTTTT. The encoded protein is CASSYRSGGELFF.

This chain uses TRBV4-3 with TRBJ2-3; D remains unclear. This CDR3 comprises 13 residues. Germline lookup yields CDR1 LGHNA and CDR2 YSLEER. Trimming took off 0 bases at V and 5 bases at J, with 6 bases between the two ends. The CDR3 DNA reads TGCGCCAGCAGCCAAGAATCCGTAGATACGCAGTATTTT. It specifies CASSQESVDTQYF.

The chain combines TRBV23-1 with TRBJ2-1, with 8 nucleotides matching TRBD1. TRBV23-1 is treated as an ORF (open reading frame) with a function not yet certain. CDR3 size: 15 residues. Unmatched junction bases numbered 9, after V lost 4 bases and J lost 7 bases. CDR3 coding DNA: TGCGCCAGCAGTCCCGTTCGACAGGGGTGGAATGAGCAGTTCTTC. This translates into CASSPVRQGWNEQFF.

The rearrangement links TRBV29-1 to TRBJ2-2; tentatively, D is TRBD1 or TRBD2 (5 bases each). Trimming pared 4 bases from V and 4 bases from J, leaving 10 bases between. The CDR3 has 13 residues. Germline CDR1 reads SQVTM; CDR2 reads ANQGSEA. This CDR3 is CSVGGVGTGELFF. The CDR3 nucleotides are TGCAGCGTTGGAGGGGTAGGCACCGGGGAGCTGTTTTTT.

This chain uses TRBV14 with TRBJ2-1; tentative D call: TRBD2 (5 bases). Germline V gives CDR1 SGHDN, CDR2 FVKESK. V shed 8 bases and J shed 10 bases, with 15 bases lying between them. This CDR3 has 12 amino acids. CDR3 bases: TGTGCCAGCTTTGGGCCGCCGGGAGAGCAGTTCTTC. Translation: CASFGPPGEQFF.

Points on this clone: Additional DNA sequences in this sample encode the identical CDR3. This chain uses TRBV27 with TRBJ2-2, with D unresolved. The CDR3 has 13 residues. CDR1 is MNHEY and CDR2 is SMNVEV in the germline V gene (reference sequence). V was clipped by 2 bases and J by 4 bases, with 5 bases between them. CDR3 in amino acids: CASSLKGTGELFF. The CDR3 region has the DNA TGTGCCAGCAGTTTAAAGGGCACCGGGGAGCTGTTTTTT.

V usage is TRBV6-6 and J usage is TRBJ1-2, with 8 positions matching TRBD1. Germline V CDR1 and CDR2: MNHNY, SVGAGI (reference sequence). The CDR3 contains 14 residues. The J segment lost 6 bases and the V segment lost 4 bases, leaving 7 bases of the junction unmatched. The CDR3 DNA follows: TGTGCCAGCAGTTTAACAGGGGGAGGGGATGGCTACACCTTC. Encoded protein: CASSLTGGGDGYTF.

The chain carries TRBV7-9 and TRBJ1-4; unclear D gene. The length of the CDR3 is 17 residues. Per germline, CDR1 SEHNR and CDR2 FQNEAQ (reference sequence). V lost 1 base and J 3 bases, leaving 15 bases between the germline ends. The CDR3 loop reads CASSLGGVASANEKLFF. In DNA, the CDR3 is TGTGCCAGCAGCTTAGGGGGTGTTGCTTCGGCTAATGAAAAACTGTTTTTT.

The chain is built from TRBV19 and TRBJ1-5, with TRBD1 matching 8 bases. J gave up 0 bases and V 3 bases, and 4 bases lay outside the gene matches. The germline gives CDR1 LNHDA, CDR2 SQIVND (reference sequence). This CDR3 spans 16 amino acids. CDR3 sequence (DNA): TGTGCCAGTAGTATGGACAGGGAGAGTAGCAATCAGCCCCAGCATTTT. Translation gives CASSMDRESSNQPQHF.

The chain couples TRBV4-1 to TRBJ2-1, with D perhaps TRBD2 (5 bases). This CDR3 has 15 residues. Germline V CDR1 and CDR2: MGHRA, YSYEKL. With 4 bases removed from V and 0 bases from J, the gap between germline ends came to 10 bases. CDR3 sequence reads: CASSPRESSYNEQFF. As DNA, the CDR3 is TGCGCCAGCAGCCCTCGGGAAAGCTCCTACAATGAGCAGTTCTTC.

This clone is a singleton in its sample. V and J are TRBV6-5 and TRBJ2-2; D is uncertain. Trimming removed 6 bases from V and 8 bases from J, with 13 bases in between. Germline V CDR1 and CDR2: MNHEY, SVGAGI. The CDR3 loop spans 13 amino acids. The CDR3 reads CASSPRNSGELFF. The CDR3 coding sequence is TGTGCCAGCAGCCCCCGGAATTCAGGGGAGCTGTTTTTT.

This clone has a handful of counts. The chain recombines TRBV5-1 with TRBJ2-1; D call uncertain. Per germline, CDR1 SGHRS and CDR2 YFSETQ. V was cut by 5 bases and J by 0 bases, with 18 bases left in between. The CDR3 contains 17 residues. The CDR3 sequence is CASRSELSLSSYNEQFF. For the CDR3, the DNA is TGCGCCAGCAGGTCCGAGCTCTCGTTGAGCTCCTACAATGAGCAGTTCTTC.

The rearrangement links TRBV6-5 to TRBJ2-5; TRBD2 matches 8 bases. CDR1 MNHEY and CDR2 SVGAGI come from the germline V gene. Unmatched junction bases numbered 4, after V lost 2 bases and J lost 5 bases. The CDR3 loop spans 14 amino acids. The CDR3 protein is CASSYGRGGETQYF. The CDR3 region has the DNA TGTGCCAGCAGTTACGGCCGGGGGGGGGAGACCCAGTACTTC.

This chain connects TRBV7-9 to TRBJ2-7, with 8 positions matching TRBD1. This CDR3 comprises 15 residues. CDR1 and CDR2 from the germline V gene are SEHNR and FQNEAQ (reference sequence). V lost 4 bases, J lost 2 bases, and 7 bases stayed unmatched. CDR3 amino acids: CASSSTGVRTYEQYF. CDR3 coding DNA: TGTGCCAGCAGCTCGACAGGGGTAAGAACCTACGAGCAGTACTTC.

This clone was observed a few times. The CDR3 coding sequence is TGTGCCAGCAGCTGGACAGGGGACGAGCAGTACTTC. It encodes CASSWTGDEQYF. The rearrangement joins TRBV6-6 to TRBJ2-7; 9 bases line up with TRBD1. Unmatched junction bases numbered 2, after V lost 6 bases and J lost 5 bases. CDR3 size: 12 residues. Germline V lookup: CDR1 MNHNY, CDR2 SVGAGI (reference sequence).